The T cell receptor (beta chain) described here comes from a study of blood T cell repertoires in COVID-19. In the study overall: The United States, Italy and Spain were the sources of the acute and convalescent COVID-19 samples. Sample material is recorded as cDNA or gDNA derived from T cells, B-cell-depleted T cells, or PBMCs.

This clone was seen more than once but under ten times. Germline CDR1 SGDLS, CDR2 YYNGEE. V was clipped by 3 bases and J by 6 bases, with 18 bases between them. The CDR3 is made up of 16 amino acids. Source study methods: Amplification of reference gene primers provided the estimated nucleated cell counts. The method was immunoSEQ multiplex PCR; TCRdb's version includes in-frame clones alone and lacks a portion of them. The V and J calls and clone size come from that table; D and trimming were worked out from the DNA. The data contain 230,000 or so clones, approximately 84% of them singletons. The clonotype was recovered from a man over 45 with active or convalescent COVID-19. Material for sequencing was peripheral blood. This sequence joins TRBV9 and TRBJ2-2, with D perhaps TRBD2 (5 bases). The CDR3 DNA reads as TGTGCCAGCAGCGCCGCGACTCTAGCCAAGGCCGGGGAGCTGTTTTTT. Protein: CASSAATLAKAGELFF.